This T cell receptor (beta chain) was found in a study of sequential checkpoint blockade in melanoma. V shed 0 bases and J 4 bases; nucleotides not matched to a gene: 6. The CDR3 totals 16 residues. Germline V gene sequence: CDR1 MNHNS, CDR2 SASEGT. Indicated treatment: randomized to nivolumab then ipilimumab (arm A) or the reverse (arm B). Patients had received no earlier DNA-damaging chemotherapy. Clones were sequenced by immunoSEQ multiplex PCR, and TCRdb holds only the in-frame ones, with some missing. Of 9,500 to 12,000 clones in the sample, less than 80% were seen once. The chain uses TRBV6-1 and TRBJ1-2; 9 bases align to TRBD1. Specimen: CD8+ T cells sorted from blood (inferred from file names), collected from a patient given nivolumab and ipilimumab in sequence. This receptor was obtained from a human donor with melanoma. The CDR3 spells CASSEAGDRVGYGYTF. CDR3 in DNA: TGTGCCAGCAGTGAAGCGGGGGACAGGGTGGGCTATGGCTACACCTTC.